This TCR beta chain is from a study of T cell repertoires in cytomegalovirus infection. Study-wide background: Both recently identified HLA-C-restricted and well-studied HLA-B-restricted CMV epitopes were used in the study. The study, taken as a whole, reports: Clonotypes of TCR beta that were HLA-C-restricted and CMV-specific dominated the ex vivo response.

This clonotype has a handful of counts. Its cognate antigen is unknown. From the reads, TCRdb called clonotypes with MiXCR, one entry per CDR3 protein. This sample has approximately 89,000 distinct CDR3 sequences; roughly a quarter occur once, and the top ten carry approximately 48%. Germline V gene data show CDR1 as MNHEY and CDR2 as SVGEGT. V lost 6 bases to trimming and J lost 8 bases; unmatched junction nucleotides: 15. The CDR3 is 16 residues long. The sequencing here drew on CD8+ T cells from cultured PBMCs, taken from culture after CMV antigen stimulation. The TCR sequence derives from a human donor in good health (CMV status not recorded). Some clones in this sample may be carry-over from other donors' samples. The chain employs TRBV6-2 or TRBV6-3 and TRBJ1-1; 10 nucleotides align to TRBD1. DNA for the CDR3: TGTGCCAGCAGCAGGATCGGACAGGGGGAGGGCGGCGAAGCTTTCTTT. Its protein product is CASSRIGQGEGGEAFF.